This note documents a single TCR beta chain sequence. The data were taken from a study of blood T cell repertoires in COVID-19. This table comes from immunoSEQ multiplex PCR, and its TCRdb copy is limited to in-frame clones, with some not included. The sample contains approximately 140,000 clones, approximately 90% of which appear only once. The CDR3 loop spans 16 amino acids. V lost 3 bases, J lost 4 bases, and 8 bases stayed unmatched. The germline V gene encodes CDR1 KGHSH and CDR2 LQKENI. Source material: peripheral blood. The chain joins TRBV18 to TRBJ2-3, with 9 bases fitting TRBD1. The TCR comes from a man aged 45 to 65 with active or convalescent COVID-19. This CDR3 reads CASSPMGQGVPDTQYF. CDR3 coding DNA: TGTGCCAGCTCACCTATGGGACAGGGAGTCCCAGATACGCAGTATTTT.